This T cell receptor beta chain was profiled in a study of blood T cell repertoires in COVID-19. Study details: Samples came from the United States, Italy and Spain, spanning acute and convalescent COVID-19. T cells, B-cell-depleted T cells, or PBMCs provided the cDNA or gDNA that served as material.

In the authors' workflow: Reference gene primer amplification yielded estimated nucleated cell counts. The assay was immunoSEQ multiplex PCR, and TCRdb's table has in-frame clones only and misses some. The DNA gave D and trimming, while V, J and clone size come from that table. The sample consists of 130,000 to 150,000 clones, approximately 89% of them appearing once. This clone was seen a few times. Within the sample, other DNA sequences also encode this same CDR3. This CDR3 region has 13 residues. Germline V gives CDR1 SGHAT, CDR2 FQNNGV. V was trimmed by 3 bases and J by 4 bases, leaving 10 bases between them.

The sequencing input was peripheral blood. This clonotype originated in a human donor in a cohort sampled during active COVID-19. The chain couples TRBV11-2 to TRBJ2-7; maybe TRBD1 (5 bases). The CDR3: CASSLQTAYEQYF. The CDR3 DNA sequence: TGTGCCAGCAGCTTGCAGACAGCGTACGAGCAGTACTTC.